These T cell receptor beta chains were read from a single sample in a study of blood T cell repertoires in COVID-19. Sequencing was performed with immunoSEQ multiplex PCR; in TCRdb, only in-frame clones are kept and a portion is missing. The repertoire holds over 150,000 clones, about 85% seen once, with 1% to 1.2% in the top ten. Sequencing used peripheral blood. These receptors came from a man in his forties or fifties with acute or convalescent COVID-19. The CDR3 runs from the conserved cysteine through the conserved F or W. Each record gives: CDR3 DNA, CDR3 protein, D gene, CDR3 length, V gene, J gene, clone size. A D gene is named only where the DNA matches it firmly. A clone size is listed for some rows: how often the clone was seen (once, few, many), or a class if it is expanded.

CDR3nt: TGTGCCAGCAGCTTCTCGAGCACTGAAGCTTTCTTT
CDR3aa: CASSFSSTEAFF
d_gene: -
len: 12
v_gene: TRBV5-6
j_gene: TRBJ1-1
abundance: -

CDR3nt: TGCGCCAGCAGCTTGGAGTCCCCGGACTCAGATACGCAGTATTTT
CDR3aa: CASSLESPDSDTQYF
d_gene: -
len: 15
v_gene: TRBV5-1
j_gene: TRBJ2-3
abundance: -

CDR3nt: TGTGCCAGCTCCCTAATTGGAGGGGCCAAAAACATTCAGTACTTC
CDR3aa: CASSLIGGAKNIQYF
d_gene: -
len: 15
v_gene: TRBV18
j_gene: TRBJ2-4
abundance: -

CDR3nt: TGTGCCAGCAGCTTGTCGCCTAGCGAAGATACGCAGTATTTT
CDR3aa: CASSLSPSEDTQYF
d_gene: -
len: 14
v_gene: TRBV5-6
j_gene: TRBJ2-3
abundance: -

CDR3nt: TGTGCCAGCAGCTCGGGACTAGCGGGGGGAAAGCCCGGGGAGCTGTTTTTT
CDR3aa: CASSSGLAGGKPGELFF
d_gene: TRBD2
len: 17
v_gene: TRBV11-3
j_gene: TRBJ2-2
abundance: -

CDR3nt: TGTGCCAGCAGTGACGAGATCCTAAATGAAAAACTGTTTTTT
CDR3aa: CASSDEILNEKLFF
d_gene: -
len: 14
v_gene: TRBV2
j_gene: TRBJ1-4
abundance: -

CDR3nt: TGTGCCAGCAGTCGGGGATACGAGCAGTACTTC
CDR3aa: CASSRGYEQYF
d_gene: -
len: 11
v_gene: TRBV12-3/TRBV12-4
j_gene: TRBJ2-7
abundance: -

CDR3nt: TGTGCCAGCAGCGGGGGCGCCTATGGCTACACCTTC
CDR3aa: CASSGGAYGYTF
d_gene: -
len: 12
v_gene: TRBV19
j_gene: TRBJ1-2
abundance: -

CDR3nt: TGCAGCGTTCAAAAGTGGGACAGAGTGAACACTGAAGCTTTCTTT
CDR3aa: CSVQKWDRVNTEAFF
d_gene: TRBD1
len: 15
v_gene: TRBV29-1
j_gene: TRBJ1-1
abundance: -

CDR3nt: TGTGCCAGCAGCCCCACCGGGACAGGGAACAATGAGCAGTTCTTC
CDR3aa: CASSPTGTGNNEQFF
d_gene: TRBD1
len: 15
v_gene: TRBV7-2
j_gene: TRBJ2-1
abundance: -

CDR3nt: TGTGCCAGCAGACAGGGGGTCTACAATGAGCAGTTCTTC
CDR3aa: CASRQGVYNEQFF
d_gene: TRBD1
len: 13
v_gene: TRBV12-3/TRBV12-4
j_gene: TRBJ2-1
abundance: few

CDR3nt: TGCGCCAGCAGCCCTCCGGGGGGGTACGAGCAGTACTTC
CDR3aa: CASSPPGGYEQYF
d_gene: TRBD2
len: 13
v_gene: TRBV5-1
j_gene: TRBJ2-7
abundance: once

CDR3nt: TGTGCCACCAGTGCACCGGGACAGGGGGCGGGTGAGCAGTTCTTC
CDR3aa: CATSAPGQGAGEQFF
d_gene: TRBD1
len: 15
v_gene: TRBV24-1
j_gene: TRBJ2-1
abundance: -

CDR3nt: TGCGCCAGCAGCTGGGACAGGGACTACGAGCAGTACTTC
CDR3aa: CASSWDRDYEQYF
d_gene: TRBD1
len: 13
v_gene: TRBV4-1
j_gene: TRBJ2-7
abundance: -

CDR3nt: TGCGCCAGCAGCCCAAACCCTCGACAGAACTACGAGCAGTACTTC
CDR3aa: CASSPNPRQNYEQYF
d_gene: -
len: 15
v_gene: TRBV5-1
j_gene: TRBJ2-7
abundance: -

CDR3nt: TGTGCCAGCAGCTTCCGACTAGATTTAAAGCCAGATACGCAGTATTTT
CDR3aa: CASSFRLDLKPDTQYF
d_gene: -
len: 16
v_gene: TRBV6-2/TRBV6-3
j_gene: TRBJ2-3
abundance: few

CDR3nt: TGTGCCAGCAAGGCGGGGCTCCAGAACACCGGGGAGCTGTTTTTT
CDR3aa: CASKAGLQNTGELFF
d_gene: -
len: 15
v_gene: TRBV9
j_gene: TRBJ2-2
abundance: few

CDR3nt: TGCGCCAGCAGCCTGTGGGACAGTGGGGCCGGCGGCTACACCTTC
CDR3aa: CASSLWDSGAGGYTF
d_gene: TRBD1
len: 15
v_gene: TRBV5-1
j_gene: TRBJ1-2
abundance: -

CDR3nt: TGTGCCAGCAGCCCGCTCCAGGGGGCGCCTGGAAACACCATATATTTT
CDR3aa: CASSPLQGAPGNTIYF
d_gene: TRBD1
len: 16
v_gene: TRBV6-6
j_gene: TRBJ1-3
abundance: -

CDR3nt: TGTGCCAGCAGCCCAGTGGTAGGGGGCAATCAGCCCCAGCATTTT
CDR3aa: CASSPVVGGNQPQHF
d_gene: -
len: 15
v_gene: TRBV7-2
j_gene: TRBJ1-5
abundance: -

CDR3nt: TGTGCCAGCAGTTTCCCCGGGACTGTTCGTGATGAGCAGTTCTTC
CDR3aa: CASSFPGTVRDEQFF
d_gene: -
len: 15
v_gene: TRBV27
j_gene: TRBJ2-1
abundance: -

CDR3nt: TGTGCCAGCAGTGAAGCGGGCCCAGAGACCCAGTACTTC
CDR3aa: CASSEAGPETQYF
d_gene: -
len: 13
v_gene: TRBV2
j_gene: TRBJ2-5
abundance: -

CDR3nt: TGTGCCACCAGTGATTTTGGTGCCCCGGGGCCCCAGCATTTT
CDR3aa: CATSDFGAPGPQHF
d_gene: -
len: 14
v_gene: TRBV24-1
j_gene: TRBJ1-5
abundance: -

CDR3nt: TGTGCCAGCAGCCCAGGGGCGGGGGGCCCGGTAGATACGCAGTATTTT
CDR3aa: CASSPGAGGPVDTQYF
d_gene: TRBD2
len: 16
v_gene: TRBV7-3
j_gene: TRBJ2-3
abundance: -

CDR3nt: TGCGCCAGCACGGAAAGGACGGGGAGTGGTGAAGCTTTCTTT
CDR3aa: CASTERTGSGEAFF
d_gene: -
len: 14
v_gene: TRBV5-1
j_gene: TRBJ1-1
abundance: -

CDR3nt: TGTGCCTGGAGCCCGGGTGTAGACGAGCAGTACTTC
CDR3aa: CAWSPGVDEQYF
d_gene: -
len: 12
v_gene: TRBV30
j_gene: TRBJ2-7
abundance: -

CDR3nt: TGTGCCAGCAGTTACGCCCAGGGTACCATCAGTAGGAACTTC
CDR3aa: CASSYAQGTISRNF
d_gene: -
len: 14
v_gene: TRBV6-5
j_gene: TRBJ2-7
abundance: -

CDR3nt: TGCGCCAGCAGGGACAGAAAGAACACTGAAGCTTTCTTT
CDR3aa: CASRDRKNTEAFF
d_gene: -
len: 13
v_gene: TRBV10-2
j_gene: TRBJ1-1
abundance: -

CDR3nt: TGTGCCAGCAGTTTATCAGGCGGCGGAGGGGAGCCCCAGCATTTT
CDR3aa: CASSLSGGGGEPQHF
d_gene: -
len: 15
v_gene: TRBV28
j_gene: TRBJ1-5
abundance: -

CDR3nt: TGTGCCAGCAGCCTCATGGGGGGTAGCCCAGATACGCAGTATTTT
CDR3aa: CASSLMGGSPDTQYF
d_gene: -
len: 15
v_gene: TRBV9
j_gene: TRBJ2-3
abundance: -

CDR3nt: TGTGCCAGTAGTATCTCACACAGGGACACTGAAGCTTTCTTT
CDR3aa: CASSISHRDTEAFF
d_gene: -
len: 14
v_gene: TRBV19
j_gene: TRBJ1-1
abundance: few

CDR3nt: TGTGCCAGCAGCTTACAGGAGAATGAGCAGTTCTTC
CDR3aa: CASSLQENEQFF
d_gene: -
len: 12
v_gene: TRBV5-4
j_gene: TRBJ2-1
abundance: -

CDR3nt: TGTGCCATCAGTGAGTCCGGAGGTTCTAATCAGCCCCAGCATTTT
CDR3aa: CAISESGGSNQPQHF
d_gene: -
len: 15
v_gene: TRBV10-3
j_gene: TRBJ1-5
abundance: -

CDR3nt: TGTGCCTCCACCCGGGACAGGGGGCCAGATACGCAGTATTTT
CDR3aa: CASTRDRGPDTQYF
d_gene: TRBD1
len: 14
v_gene: TRBV10-3
j_gene: TRBJ2-3
abundance: -

CDR3nt: TGTGCCAGCAGTTACGGACTAGCGGGGAACTACAATGAGCAGTTCTTC
CDR3aa: CASSYGLAGNYNEQFF
d_gene: TRBD2
len: 16
v_gene: TRBV6-2/TRBV6-3
j_gene: TRBJ2-1
abundance: -

CDR3nt: TGTGCCAGCAGTCATTTAGCGGGTTCTAGCACAGATACGCAGTATTTT
CDR3aa: CASSHLAGSSTDTQYF
d_gene: TRBD2
len: 16
v_gene: TRBV7-9
j_gene: TRBJ2-3
abundance: -

CDR3nt: TGTGCCAGCAGCTTAGCTTCCTCCTACAATGAGCAGTTCTTC
CDR3aa: CASSLASSYNEQFF
d_gene: -
len: 14
v_gene: TRBV2
j_gene: TRBJ2-1
abundance: -

CDR3nt: TGCGCCAGCAGTGCGCCGGGACAGATGAATGAAAAACTGTTTTTT
CDR3aa: CASSAPGQMNEKLFF
d_gene: TRBD1
len: 15
v_gene: TRBV10-2
j_gene: TRBJ1-4
abundance: -

CDR3nt: TGTGCCAGCAGTTACGGTGGAGGGGCACACAATGAGCAGTTCTTC
CDR3aa: CASSYGGGAHNEQFF
d_gene: -
len: 15
v_gene: TRBV6-5
j_gene: TRBJ2-1
abundance: -

CDR3nt: TGTGCCAGCATGGCGGGGACCTACAATGAGCAGTTCTTC
CDR3aa: CASMAGTYNEQFF
d_gene: -
len: 13
v_gene: TRBV28
j_gene: TRBJ2-1
abundance: -

CDR3nt: TGTGCCAGCAGCGCGTCGGGGGGTAGGACTGAAGCTTTCTTT
CDR3aa: CASSASGGRTEAFF
d_gene: -
len: 14
v_gene: TRBV9
j_gene: TRBJ1-1
abundance: -

CDR3nt: TGTGCCAGCAGTTTGGGGGGATGGGGCTACACCTTC
CDR3aa: CASSLGGWGYTF
d_gene: -
len: 12
v_gene: TRBV12-3/TRBV12-4
j_gene: TRBJ1-2
abundance: -

CDR3nt: TGTGCCAGCAGCCTAGGCTTCGGGGGTGAAAAACTGTTTTTT
CDR3aa: CASSLGFGGEKLFF
d_gene: -
len: 14
v_gene: TRBV7-8
j_gene: TRBJ1-4
abundance: -

CDR3nt: TGTGCCAGTAAGGACAGGGGGACTGGAAACACCATATATTTT
CDR3aa: CASKDRGTGNTIYF
d_gene: TRBD1
len: 14
v_gene: TRBV19
j_gene: TRBJ1-3
abundance: -

CDR3nt: TGTGCCAGCAGTTTACGGGGGGAAGATACGCAGTATTTT
CDR3aa: CASSLRGEDTQYF
d_gene: TRBD2
len: 13
v_gene: TRBV12-3/TRBV12-4
j_gene: TRBJ2-3
abundance: -

CDR3nt: TGTGCCTGGTCTTATGGGGGGGCTCAGCCCCAGCATTTT
CDR3aa: CAWSYGGAQPQHF
d_gene: -
len: 13
v_gene: TRBV30
j_gene: TRBJ1-5
abundance: -

CDR3nt: TGTGCCAGCACCTTACAGGTGAACACCGGGGAGCTGTTTTTT
CDR3aa: CASTLQVNTGELFF
d_gene: -
len: 14
v_gene: TRBV7-9
j_gene: TRBJ2-2
abundance: -

CDR3nt: TGTGCCAGCACCCCCTCCGGGGGAAACACCATATATTTT
CDR3aa: CASTPSGGNTIYF
d_gene: -
len: 13
v_gene: TRBV12-3/TRBV12-4
j_gene: TRBJ1-3
abundance: -

CDR3nt: TGTGCCATCCGGGAGAACACTGAAGCTTTCTTT
CDR3aa: CAIRENTEAFF
d_gene: -
len: 11
v_gene: TRBV6-5
j_gene: TRBJ1-1
abundance: few

CDR3nt: TGCGCCAGCAGGGCTGAGGAGAACACTGAAGCTTTCTTT
CDR3aa: CASRAEENTEAFF
d_gene: -
len: 13
v_gene: TRBV5-1
j_gene: TRBJ1-1
abundance: -

CDR3nt: TGTGCCAGCAGCCCGGGTCCGCCGTTCTACGAGCAGTACTTC
CDR3aa: CASSPGPPFYEQYF
d_gene: -
len: 14
v_gene: TRBV9
j_gene: TRBJ2-7
abundance: -